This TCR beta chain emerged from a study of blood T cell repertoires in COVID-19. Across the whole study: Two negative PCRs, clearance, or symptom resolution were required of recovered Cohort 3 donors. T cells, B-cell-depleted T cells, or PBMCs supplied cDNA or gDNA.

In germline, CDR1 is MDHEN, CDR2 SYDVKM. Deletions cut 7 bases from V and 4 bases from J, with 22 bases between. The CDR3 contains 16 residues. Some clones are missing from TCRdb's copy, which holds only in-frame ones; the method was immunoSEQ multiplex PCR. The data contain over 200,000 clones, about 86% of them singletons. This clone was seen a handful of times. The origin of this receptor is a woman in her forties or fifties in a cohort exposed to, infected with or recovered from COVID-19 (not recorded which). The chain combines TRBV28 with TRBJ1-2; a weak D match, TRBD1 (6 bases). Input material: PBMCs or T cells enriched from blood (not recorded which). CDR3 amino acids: CASKTTAVGAVYGYTF. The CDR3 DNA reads TGTGCCAGCAAAACAACCGCCGTGGGGGCCGTCTATGGCTACACCTTC.